This TCR beta chain was retrieved from a study of coeliac disease. Produced via immunoSEQ multiplex PCR; TCRdb's table is partial and in-frame only. The data contain thousands of clones, roughly 50% of them singletons. Germline assignment: CDR1 MNHEY and CDR2 SMNVEV (reference sequence). CDR3 length equals 16 residues. The germline V and J ends were trimmed by 6 bases and 1 base, with 13 bases remaining between them. This clone was seen a handful of times. Sequences were obtained from intraepithelial lymphocytes from the gut. This chain connects TRBV27 to TRBJ1-6; a possible D gene is TRBD1 (6 bases). The receptor comes from a woman aged 70 to 79 with celiac disease. In DNA form, the CDR3 reads TGTGCCAGCAGAACAGGGATCGGATCCTATAATTCACCCCTCCACTTT. Its translation is CASRTGIGSYNSPLHF.